Listed here are 10 T cell receptor beta chains from one sample, sequenced in a study of early T cells in non-severe SARS-CoV-2 infection. TCRdb re-derived calls from the 5' RACE reads in MiXCR, one entry per CDR3 protein. The repertoire has 100,000 to 150,000 distinct CDR3 sequences, around 14% of them found once; the top ten carry 21%. Sequenced: whole blood. These receptors were collected from an adult who was a healthcare worker with PCR-confirmed SARS-CoV-2 infection or an uninfected control (not recorded which).

The CDR3 sequence is CASSQWSTAHYEQYF. The CDR3 nucleotides are TGTGCCAGCAGCCAATGGTCGACAGCTCACTACGAGCAGTACTTC. This chain uses TRBV3-1 with TRBJ2-7; D possibly corresponds to TRBD1 (5 bases). Trimming took 2 bases from V and 3 from J, leaving 14 bases between them. The germline V gene has CDR1 LGHDT and CDR2 YNNKEL (reference sequence). The CDR3 is made up of 15 amino acids.

The chain is built from TRBV5-8 and TRBJ2-3, with TRBD2 as a possible D gene (5 bases). V was shortened by 0 bases and J by 14 bases, with 13 bases between the two germline ends. From germline, CDR1 is SGHTS and CDR2 YDEGEE. The CDR3 extends over 12 amino acids. In nucleotides, the CDR3 is TGTGCCAGCAGCTTGGCCGGGGATCCTCGGTATTTT. Translating gives CASSLAGDPRYF. The full variable domain, its missing parts supplied by reference TRBV5-8 and TRBJ2-3, is EAGVTQSPTHLIKTRGQQATLRCSPISGHTSVYWYQQALGLGLQFLLWYDEGEERNRGNFPPRFSGRQFPNYSSELNVNALELEDSALYLCASSLAGDPRYFGPGTRLTVL.

The sample holds a few counts of this clonotype. The chain carries TRBV7-6 and TRBJ1-3; 7 nucleotides match TRBD1. The CDR3 sequence is 17 residues long. In germline, CDR1 is SGHVS, CDR2 FNYEAQ. With 4 bases clipped from V and 4 bases from J, the junction kept 13 bases outside the gene matches. This chain's CDR3 is CASSSGTAAVFGNTIYF. CDR3 nucleotide sequence: TGTGCCAGCAGCTCCGGGACAGCGGCCGTTTTCGGAAACACCATATATTTT.

This clonotype showed up many times. J is TRBJ2-5 and V is TRBV5-1; either TRBD1 or TRBD2 may fit D (5 bases each). The CDR3 is made up of 16 amino acids. Germline CDR1 and CDR2: SGHRS and YFSETQ. V lost 4 bases and J lost 0, with 16 bases in between. CDR3 DNA sequence: TGCGCCAGCAGCCCCACGGGGCGGTCGGACCAAGAGACCCAGTACTTC. Amino acid sequence: CASSPTGRSDQETQYF.

This clonotype was seen more than once but under ten times. CDR3 bases: TGCGCCAGCAACCCTGTAGCGGGGGTGAACACAGATACGCAGTATTTT. Protein sequence: CASNPVAGVNTDTQYF. V usage is TRBV5-1 and J usage is TRBJ2-3, with 9 bases matching TRBD2. This CDR3 has 16 amino acids. V was pared by 6 bases and J by 2 bases, with 10 bases of the junction left unmatched. Germline V lookup: CDR1 SGHRS, CDR2 YFSETQ.

About this clonotype: A much larger clone differs by one base, so this may be a read error. The chain uses TRBV20-1 and TRBJ1-1; D uncertain. Germline V gives CDR1 DFQATT, CDR2 SNEGSKA (reference sequence). The length of the CDR3 is 14 residues. The CDR3 bases are TGCAGTGCCCCCGCCCGGGTAGTGAACACTGAAGCTATCTTT. This gives the protein CSAPARVVNTEAIF.

V gene TRBV7-2 combines with J gene TRBJ2-3; weak D call: TRBD1 (6 bases). The CDR3 has 12 amino acids. Germline CDR1 and CDR2: SGHTA and FQGNSA. Trimming stripped 3 bases from V and 7 bases from J, with 8 bases between. CDR3 bases: TGTGCCAGCAGCTTGGACAGAAATACGCAGTATTTT. Amino acid sequence: CASSLDRNTQYF.

The chain carries TRBV3-1 and TRBJ1-3; the D is unclear. The CDR3 is 14 amino acids. Germline V gives CDR1 LGHDT, CDR2 YNNKEL (reference sequence). V dropped 3 bases and J dropped 4 bases, with 10 bases sitting between them. CDR3 sequence: CASSQRTEGNTIYF. The CDR3 nucleotides are TGTGCCAGCAGCCAGCGGACCGAAGGAAACACCATATATTTT.

The gene calls are TRBV6-6 and TRBJ1-1; D call uncertain. This CDR3 region has 13 residues. Germline V gives CDR1 MNHNY, CDR2 SVGAGI (reference sequence). The germline V and J ends were trimmed by 10 bases and 4 bases, with 16 bases remaining between them. The CDR3 protein is CATGSPVGTEAFF. The CDR3 nucleotides are TGTGCCACCGGGTCCCCGGTGGGCACTGAAGCTTTCTTT.

The table lists this clonotype with many counts. The chain carries TRBV11-3 and TRBJ2-2; D is possibly TRBD1 (5 bases). V was pared by 5 bases and J by 7 bases, with 8 bases between. There are 12 residues in the CDR3. CDR1 and CDR2 from the germline V gene are SGHNT and YENEEA. The CDR3 nucleotides read TGTGCCAGCAGCAAGGGGTTCGGGGAGCTGTTTTTT. Its protein is CASSKGFGELFF.